The 21 T cell receptor beta chains in this list originate from one sample, sequenced in a study of CD8 T cells in ankylosing spondylitis. Findings of the study overall: Apparently characteristic of ankylosing spondylitis blood was a TCR beta motif (fewer than 10 highly homologous variants).

Each CDR3 protein gets one entry after TCRdb re-called the 5' RACE reads with MiXCR. The repertoire holds approximately 400,000 distinct CDR3 sequences, 25% to 30% seen once, with about 0.92% in the top ten. These receptors' antigens are unknown. Sample: blood, either unsorted or a sorted T cell fraction (not recorded which). These receptors were collected from a male donor with ankylosing spondylitis.

In this sample, this clonotype turned up a few times. This rearrangement joins TRBV20-1 to TRBJ2-5; 8 nucleotides agree with TRBD1. J lost 4 bases, V lost 0 bases, and 4 bases had no gene match. Germline V CDR1 and CDR2: DFQATT, SNEGSKA (reference sequence). This CDR3 comprises 14 residues. The CDR3 nucleotides read TGCAGTGCTAGAGATTCAGGGGGCGTAGAGACCCAGTACTTC. Translating it yields CSARDSGGVETQYF.

This clonotype has a handful of counts. V and J are TRBV5-1 and TRBJ2-4; TRBD2 is a possible D gene (6 bases). Trimming cost V 3 bases and J 7 bases, with 20 bases left between them. In germline, CDR1 is SGHRS, CDR2 YFSETQ. The CDR3 is 16 residues long. The CDR3 sequence is CASSSGRTTLMNIQYF. The CDR3 DNA sequence: TGCGCCAGCAGCTCAGGGCGGACTACGCTAATGAACATTCAGTACTTC.

This clonotype was seen more than once but under ten times. The chain uses TRBV5-1 and TRBJ2-7; D gene uncertain. The CDR3 length is 15 residues. V was trimmed by 0 bases and J by 6 bases, leaving 16 bases between them. Germline V gene lookup returns CDR1 SGHRS and CDR2 YFSETQ. The CDR3 DNA is TGCGCCAGCAGCTTGGATCCCCTGGCTCGCGGCGAGCAGTACTTC. It codes for CASSLDPLARGEQYF.

This clonotype was seen a few times. This chain connects TRBV5-1 to TRBJ1-2; no firm D call. The CDR3 contains 13 residues. The V gene's germline CDR1 is SGHRS and CDR2 YFSETQ. V was pared by 5 bases and J by 6 bases, with 14 bases between. CDR3 sequence (DNA): TGCGCCAGCAGTTCTAGACGGCCCCATGGCTACACCTTC. The encoded protein is CASSSRRPHGYTF.

The rearrangement joins TRBV5-1 to TRBJ2-2, with TRBD1 matching 9 bases. The CDR3 runs to 18 residues. Germline CDR1 SGHRS, CDR2 YFSETQ. The junction had 10 bases not matched to a gene; V was cut back by 0 bases and J by 4 bases. The CDR3 is CASSLEVLGQGATGELFF. The CDR3 bases are TGCGCCAGCAGCTTGGAGGTTTTGGGACAGGGAGCCACCGGGGAGCTGTTTTTT.

V usage is TRBV5-5 and J usage is TRBJ2-1, with TRBD2 matching 9 bases. Trimming cost V 4 bases and J 7 bases; bases outside gene matches: 3. CDR3 length equals 13 residues. Germline CDR1 is SGHKS and CDR2 is YYEKEE (reference sequence). CDR3 residues: CASSLAGQNEQFF. In DNA, the CDR3 is TGTGCCAGCAGCCTAGCGGGGCAGAATGAGCAGTTCTTC.

The V gene is TRBV7-8, the J gene TRBJ2-1; possibly TRBD2 for D (5 bases). V was trimmed by 1 base and J by 4 bases, leaving 23 bases between them. CDR3 length: 19 residues. Germline values: CDR1 SGHVS, CDR2 FQNEAQ. Here the CDR3 DNA reads TGTGCCAGCAGCTTAGTACCCCCGCTTTCTCGAGGGATGTACAATGAGCAGTTCTTC. It codes for CASSLVPPLSRGMYNEQFF.

This clonotype was seen more than once but under ten times. This sequence joins TRBV10-3 and TRBJ2-7, with 14 bases that match TRBD2. Germline V CDR1 and CDR2: ENHRY, SYGVKD. V gave up 6 bases and J gave up 5 bases; unmatched junction bases: 6. The CDR3 runs 15 residues. The CDR3 is CAISPGTSGSHEQYV. CDR3 DNA: TGTGCCATCAGCCCCGGGACTAGCGGGAGTCACGAGCAGTACGTC.

The chain joins TRBV20-1 to TRBJ1-5; D remains unclear. V was clipped by 2 bases and J by 0 bases, with 14 bases between them. Looked up from germline, CDR1 is DFQATT and CDR2 is SNEGSKA (reference sequence). The CDR3 sequence is 16 residues long. In DNA, the CDR3 is TGCAGTGCTAGAAACCCAGAGAAACCTAGCAATCAGCCCCAGCATTTT. Its protein product is CSARNPEKPSNQPQHF.

This clonotype came up a few times. The chain employs TRBV5-1 and TRBJ2-1; D remains ambiguous. Trimming shortened V by 0 bases and J by 0 bases, and 10 bases separated the two germline ends. The CDR3 extends over 16 amino acids. Germline-derived CDR1 and CDR2 are SGHRS and YFSETQ. The CDR3 here is CASSLARASSYNEQFF. Written as DNA, the CDR3 is TGCGCCAGCAGCTTGGCTAGGGCAAGCTCCTACAATGAGCAGTTCTTC.

This chain links TRBV3-1 with TRBJ2-5; D is perhaps TRBD1 (6 bases). V lost 5 bases and J 5 bases, leaving 18 bases between the germline ends. From germline, CDR1 is LGHDT and CDR2 YNNKEL (reference sequence). The CDR3 spans 15 residues. CDR3 nucleotides: TGTGCCAGCAGCTACCACGGAAGGGGGTTGGAGACCCAGTACTTC. Its protein is CASSYHGRGLETQYF.

This clonotype turned up a few times. The chain joins TRBV24-1 to TRBJ2-3; D is possibly TRBD2 (5 bases). V was trimmed by 8 bases and J by 5 bases, leaving 13 bases between them. The CDR3 spans 13 residues. The germline CDR1 and CDR2 sequences are KGHDR and SFDVKD. CDR3 loop: CATTSGFRDTQYF. The CDR3 DNA reads TGTGCCACCACGAGCGGTTTTAGAGATACGCAGTATTTT.

The V call is TRBV10-3, the J call TRBJ2-7; possibly TRBD1 for D (5 bases). Trimming took off 2 bases at V and 4 bases at J, with 12 bases between the two ends. The CDR3 extends over 14 amino acids. Germline CDR1 and CDR2: ENHRY and SYGVKD. The CDR3 DNA is TGTGCCATCAGTGAGACCTCCCAGGGATACGAGCAGTACGTC. Protein: CAISETSQGYEQYV.

The gene calls are TRBV27 and TRBJ2-1; D gene uncertain. In germline, CDR1 is MNHEY, CDR2 SMNVEV (reference sequence). V shed 2 bases and J shed 5 bases, with 13 bases lying between them. The CDR3 sequence is 15 residues long. The CDR3 region is CASSLGRSAHNEQFF. In DNA, the CDR3 is TGTGCCAGCAGTTTAGGACGAAGCGCCCACAATGAGCAGTTCTTC.

This clonotype was detected only a few times. The rearrangement links TRBV29-1 to TRBJ2-1, with TRBD1 identical over 8 bases. Germline CDR1 reads SQVTM; CDR2 reads ANQGSEA. The CDR3 extends over 16 amino acids. With 2 bases clipped from V and 0 bases from J, the junction kept 6 bases outside the gene matches. The CDR3 protein is CSVETGQGSSYNEQFF. For the CDR3, the DNA is TGCAGCGTTGAAACTGGACAGGGCAGCTCCTACAATGAGCAGTTCTTC.

The gene calls are TRBV2 and TRBJ1-4; a possible D gene is TRBD1 (5 bases). V was clipped by 4 bases and J by 7 bases, with 10 bases between them. The germline V gene encodes CDR1 SNHLY and CDR2 FYNNEI. The CDR3 length is 13 residues. In DNA form, the CDR3 reads TGTGCCAGCAGTGCTGGGGGGGTTGAAAAACTGTTTTTT. Its translation is CASSAGGVEKLFF.

This clonotype was seen only a few times. V gene TRBV5-1 combines with J gene TRBJ2-5, with D possibly TRBD2 on 6 matching bases. The germline CDR1 and CDR2 sequences are SGHRS and YFSETQ. Trimming took off 4 bases at V and 0 bases at J, with 7 bases between the two ends. CDR3 length: 13 amino acids. Here the CDR3 reads CASSSGYQETQYF. In DNA form, the CDR3 reads TGCGCCAGCAGCAGCGGGTACCAAGAGACCCAGTACTTC.

This clonotype was found a few times. This chain uses TRBV5-6 with TRBJ1-2; 8 bases map to TRBD1. Per germline, CDR1 SGHDT and CDR2 YYEEEE. The CDR3 extends over 12 amino acids. The V and J ends lost 3 bases and 12 bases, in that order; junction bases with no gene match: 7. The CDR3 loop reads CASSWDRWDDTF. The CDR3 DNA sequence: TGTGCCAGCAGCTGGGACAGGTGGGATGACACCTTC.

V usage is TRBV20-1 and J usage is TRBJ2-3; TRBD2 matches at 7 bases. This CDR3 region has 14 residues. The V gene's germline CDR1 is DFQATT and CDR2 SNEGSKA (reference sequence). Trimming removed 1 base from V and 5 bases from J; junction bases left unmatched: 6. The CDR3 DNA is TGCAGTGCTAGAGGTTGGAGGGAGGGAGATACGCAGTATTTT. It codes for CSARGWREGDTQYF.

The chain couples TRBV19 to TRBJ1-5, with a possible D match to TRBD1 (6 bases). CDR3 size: 14 residues. Germline V CDR1 and CDR2: LNHDA, SQIVND (reference sequence). V lost 3 bases and J lost 6, with 12 bases in between. CDR3 in amino acids: CASSIGGGPQPQHF. CDR3 DNA sequence: TGTGCCAGTAGTATTGGGGGGGGCCCTCAGCCCCAGCATTTT.

This clonotype was observed a handful of times. The V and J genes are TRBV12-3 or TRBV12-4 and TRBJ2-3; a possible D gene is TRBD2 (6 bases). This CDR3 has 16 residues. V dropped 2 bases and J dropped 0 bases, with 12 bases sitting between them. CDR3 amino acids: CASSLSPSVSTDTQYF. Here the CDR3 DNA reads TGTGCCAGCAGTTTATCGCCTAGCGTAAGCACAGATACGCAGTATTTT.